The present T cell receptor beta chain was sequenced within a study of blood T cells in healthy people across ages. It was with a sample-barcoded 5' primer and a J-beta primer mix that a second PCR of roughly 7 to 12 cycles was run. In TCRdb, the 5' RACE reads were re-called with MiXCR into one record per CDR3 protein. The sample holds around 320,000 distinct CDR3 sequences; 25% to 30% are singletons and the top ten take 29%. Caucasian, healthy and from Russia, the donors were aged between about 6 and 90. Per-sample yields of isolated PBMCs were at least 6.5 million. Germline V gives CDR1 LGHDT, CDR2 YNNKEL (reference sequence). The CDR3 is made up of 13 amino acids. V lost 6 bases and J lost 4; bases outside the gene matches: 5.

Sequencing was carried out using blood. The receptor comes from a woman in her 70s in good health. The V and J genes are TRBV3-1 and TRBJ1-2; 7 positions match TRBD1. The CDR3 reads CASRRTGFYGYTF. The DNA for the CDR3 is TGTGCCAGCAGGCGGACAGGCTTCTATGGCTACACCTTC.